Listed below are T cell receptor beta chains from one sample, sequenced in a study of blood T cell repertoires in COVID-19. The table came from immunoSEQ multiplex PCR; TCRdb's copy has only in-frame clones and leaves some out. The sample yields 45,000 to 65,000 clones, just under 85% seen once. Material for sequencing was peripheral blood. All receptors derive from a man between 60 and 75 years old with acute or convalescent COVID-19. Both conserved end residues are part of each CDR3. D genes are given only for firm matches. Clone size, where shown, is once, few, many, or a class for clones that have expanded.

j_gene,abundance,d_gene,v_gene,len,CDR3nt,CDR3aa
TRBJ2-7,few,.,TRBV5-5,13,TGTGCCAGCAGCTTGGAAGTGGGCGTTCGTCAGTACTTC,CASSLEVGVRQYF
TRBJ1-5,.,.,TRBV19,13,TGTGCCAGTAGTTTTCAGGGAACCCAGCCCCAGCATTTT,CASSFQGTQPQHF
TRBJ2-7,once,.,TRBV7-9,12,TGTGCCAGCAGTGCGGGGTTCTACGAGCAGTACTTC,CASSAGFYEQYF
TRBJ2-2,.,TRBD2,TRBV14,15,TGTGCCAGCAGCCAAACGGGGGACTACCACCGGGAGCTGTTTTTT,CASSQTGDYHRELFF
TRBJ2-1,few,.,TRBV5-4,18,TGTGCCAGCAGCGCTCAGACCTGGTCCGGGACAATCGGCAATGAGCAGTTCTTC,CASSAQTWSGTIGNEQFF
TRBJ1-2,.,.,TRBV25-1,13,TGTGCCAGCAGTGAACAGGGAACCTATGGCTACACCTTC,CASSEQGTYGYTF
TRBJ1-5,.,.,TRBV18,15,TGTGCCAGCTCACTCCGACAGGCCTATCCTGCGGCCCAGCATTTT,CASSLRQAYPAAQHF
TRBJ1-4,.,TRBD1,TRBV7-3,18,TGTGCCAGCAGCTTAAAGGGGGCCCTGGACAGGGTCGTAGGGAAACTGTTTTTT,CASSLKGALDRVVGKLFF
TRBJ1-6,few,.,TRBV9,13,TGTGCCAGCAGCGAGAGGGTTGAGTCACCCCTCCACTTT,CASSERVESPLHF
TRBJ1-4,.,TRBD1,TRBV9,14,TGTGCCAGCTCCCGGGGGACAGGGGATGAAAAACTGTTTTTT,CASSRGTGDEKLFF
TRBJ1-3,few,.,TRBV7-9,15,TGTGCCAGCAGCCGCGACAAGAGCTCTGGAAACACCATATATTTT,CASSRDKSSGNTIYF
TRBJ1-5,.,.,TRBV5-6,15,TGTGCCAGCAGCTTGTTAGGGGCTAGCAATCAGCCCCAGCATTTT,CASSLLGASNQPQHF
TRBJ2-7,.,TRBD2,TRBV5-6,17,TGTGCCAGCAGCTTATTCGGGACTAGCGGGGGGGCCGAGGAGCAGTACTTC,CASSLFGTSGGAEEQYF
TRBJ1-2,.,.,TRBV2,12,TGTGCCAGCAGTGGGACAGCCGGTGGCTACACCTTC,CASSGTAGGYTF
TRBJ1-5,.,.,TRBV2,14,TGTGCCAGCAACGTAGAGAGGGGCAATCAGCCCCAGCATTTT,CASNVERGNQPQHF
TRBJ2-3,.,.,TRBV11-3,15,TGTGCCAGCAGCTTAGGGGGGGTAGGGGCAGATACGCAGTATTTT,CASSLGGVGADTQYF
TRBJ1-4,.,.,TRBV6-1,16,TGTGCCAGCAGTGAACTCCGGTCTGCCACTAATGAAAAACTGTTTTTT,CASSELRSATNEKLFF
TRBJ1-1,few,.,TRBV11-2,16,TGTGCCAGCAGCTTGAACAGCGGCGGTGGGAACACTGAAGCTTTCTTT,CASSLNSGGGNTEAFF
TRBJ1-5,.,.,TRBV19,14,TGTGCCAGTAGTATCTCAGGGGAGAATCAGCCCCAGCATTTT,CASSISGENQPQHF
TRBJ1-2,.,.,TRBV18,15,TGTGCCAGCTCATCTCAGCCAGGGACTAAAGGTGGCTACACCTTC,CASSSQPGTKGGYTF
TRBJ2-2,.,TRBD2,TRBV11-3,15,TGTGCCAGCAGCTTAGCGGGGGGACCCCCCGGGGAGCTGTTTTTT,CASSLAGGPPGELFF
TRBJ1-5,.,.,TRBV7-8,16,TGTGCCAGCAGCTCGCGTGCAGGGCGTGTTATTGTGCCCCAGCATTTT,CASSSRAGRVIVPQHF
TRBJ2-5,once,TRBD2,TRBV25-1,15,TGTGCCAGCAGTGAAAGCGGGGCTAGCCAAGAGACCCAGTACTTC,CASSESGASQETQYF
TRBJ1-4,.,.,TRBV5-1,13,TGCGCCAGCAGCGTGGACTTAAATGAAAAACTGTTTTTT,CASSVDLNEKLFF
TRBJ1-2,.,.,TRBV7-8,13,TGTGCCAGCAGCCGAACCGCGCCTTATGGCTACACCTTC,CASSRTAPYGYTF
TRBJ2-7,.,TRBD1,TRBV10-2,14,TGCGCCAGCAGTGAGGGACAGGTCTCCTACGAGCAGTACTTC,CASSEGQVSYEQYF
TRBJ1-5,.,.,TRBV6-5,13,TGTGCCAGCCGCCCGGGGGGTAATCAGCCCCAGCATTTT,CASRPGGNQPQHF
TRBJ2-2,.,TRBD2,TRBV9,16,TGTGCCAGCAGCTTCAAAACTAGCGGGGTAGCCGGGGAGCTGTTTTTT,CASSFKTSGVAGELFF
TRBJ2-7,.,.,TRBV27,15,TGTGCCAGCAGTTTAATCCCCCCGGGGTCCTACGAGCAGTACTTC,CASSLIPPGSYEQYF
TRBJ1-2,medium-sized,TRBD1,TRBV4-1,14,TGCGCCAGCAGCACAACGACAGGGGGGATCGGCTACACCTTC,CASSTTTGGIGYTF
TRBJ1-1,.,.,TRBV5-1,13,TGCGCCAGCAGCTTTCAGGGTACCCCTGAAGCTTTCTTT,CASSFQGTPEAFF
TRBJ1-3,.,.,TRBV27,13,TGTGCCAGCAGACGGACTTCGGGAAACACCATATATTTT,CASRRTSGNTIYF
TRBJ1-3,.,TRBD1,TRBV19,16,TGTGCCAGTAGTAAGGGCCGGGACAGCTCTGGAAACACCATATATTTT,CASSKGRDSSGNTIYF
TRBJ1-2,.,.,TRBV9,13,TGTGCCAGCAGCGGCCAGGGAAACTATGGCTACACCTTC,CASSGQGNYGYTF
TRBJ2-3,.,.,TRBV6-6,13,TGTGCCAGCAGTTACGCTGCCGAGGATACGCAGTATTTT,CASSYAAEDTQYF
TRBJ1-5,.,.,TRBV5-1,14,TGCGCCAGCAGCTTGGATCTCTCGGGACAGCCCCAGCATTTT,CASSLDLSGQPQHF
TRBJ1-2,.,.,TRBV5-1,14,TGCGCCAGCAGAGAGATGAAAGCTAACTATGGCTACACCTTC,CASREMKANYGYTF
TRBJ2-2,.,TRBD2,TRBV7-2,16,TGTGCCAGCAGCACGCGACTAGCGTTCGACACCGGGGAGCTGTTTTTT,CASSTRLAFDTGELFF
TRBJ1-5,few,TRBD1,TRBV18,15,TGTGCCAGCTCACGATACACAGGGGAAAATCAGCCCCAGCATTTT,CASSRYTGENQPQHF
TRBJ2-1,.,TRBD2,TRBV14,18,TGTGCCAGCAGCAGCAAGGTGGCGGGGGGGCCAGTGGACAATGAGCAGTTCTTC,CASSSKVAGGPVDNEQFF
TRBJ2-3,.,TRBD2,TRBV9,17,TGTGCCAGCAGCGTAGAATTAAGTGGGGGGGTCACAGATACGCAGTATTTT,CASSVELSGGVTDTQYF
TRBJ1-1,.,TRBD1,TRBV11-1,15,TGTGCCAGCAGCGCTGGTACAGGGGATCTGACTGAAGCTTTCTTT,CASSAGTGDLTEAFF
TRBJ1-4,.,.,TRBV27,15,TGTGCCAGCAGTTTTACCCCGGCAACTAATGAAAAACTGTTTTTT,CASSFTPATNEKLFF
TRBJ1-2,.,.,TRBV6-1,13,TGTGCCAGCAGTGAAGTCCTGGGCACTGGCTACACCTTC,CASSEVLGTGYTF
TRBJ2-5,.,TRBD2,TRBV11-2,13,TGTGCCAGCAGCCCAGCGGGAGGGGAGACCCAGTACTTC,CASSPAGGETQYF